The following is a TCR beta chain sequence with its context. The antigen remains undetermined. This record belongs to a study of a mutant IDH1 vaccine in newly diagnosed glioma. Libraries were prepared by immunoSEQ multiplex PCR; TCRdb keeps only in-frame clonotypes and omits some of them. The sample shows around 100,000 clones, 85% to 90% of them seen only once. CDR1 and CDR2 from the germline V gene are SGHDT and YYEEEE. CDR3 length equals 13 residues. V gave up 0 bases and J gave up 5 bases, with 8 bases separating them. Time point specified: week 11, during vaccination. All doses held 300 ug of mutant IDH1 20-mer peptide, with topical imiquimod. Findings of the study overall: Pseudoprogression seemed unlinked to shifts in top peripheral T cell clonotypes.

The material sequenced was PBMCs, taken from a glioma patient whose treatment included an IDH1 peptide vaccine. The V call is TRBV5-6, the J call TRBJ2-5; D unclear. The sequence derives from a woman aged 50 to 60 with glioma. The CDR3 sequence is CASSLVRVETQYF. The CDR3 region has the DNA TGTGCCAGCAGCTTGGTAAGGGTGGAGACCCAGTACTTC.